The rows below give T cell receptor beta chains drawn from one sample of a study of cytomegalovirus exposure and HLA in healthy donors. Only in-frame clones appear in the TCRdb table, and some are missing; sequencing was by immunoSEQ multiplex PCR. This sample yields fewer than 150,000 clones, of which 70% to 85% are seen a single time; 3.5% to 5% belongs to the top ten. Sequenced input: PBMCs. All receptors derive from a man aged 35-49 years in good health and CMV-seropositive. Each CDR3 is given with its conserved first and last residue. A D gene is named only where the DNA matches it firmly. Some rows have no size entry. The others give once, few or many, or a class for an expanded clone.

d_gene,j_gene,v_gene,len,abundance,CDR3aa,CDR3nt
.,TRBJ1-1,TRBV6-5,14,.,CASSLWAGLTEAFF,TGTGCCAGCAGTCTTTGGGCAGGGCTCACTGAAGCTTTCTTT
.,TRBJ2-5,TRBV25-1,12,.,CASCCSQETQYF,TGTGCCAGCTGCTGCAGCCAAGAGACCCAGTACTTC
TRBD1,TRBJ2-5,TRBV30,15,few,CAWSIVGGDRETQYF,TGTGCCTGGAGTATCGTAGGGGGCGATAGGGAGACCCAGTACTTC
TRBD1,TRBJ2-7,TRBV4-1,17,.,CASSQDWGDRAPNEQYF,TGCGCCAGCAGCCAAGATTGGGGGGACAGGGCTCCCAACGAGCAGTACTTC
TRBD1,TRBJ1-2,TRBV27,14,.,CASSLGGGGGPYTF,TGTGCCAGCAGTTTGGGAGGGGGCGGGGGGCCCTACACCTTC
.,TRBJ1-1,TRBV2,13,.,CASSGEVNTEAFF,TGTGCCAGCAGTGGTGAGGTGAACACTGAAGCTTTCTTT
.,TRBJ1-5,TRBV7-7,13,once,CASSLDRYQPQHF,TGTGCTAGCAGCTTAGACAGATATCAGCCCCAGCATTTT
.,TRBJ1-1,TRBV7-9,13,.,CASSLWTEIEAFF,TGTGCCAGCAGCTTATGGACAGAAATTGAAGCTTTCTTT
.,TRBJ1-4,TRBV29-1,13,.,CSVTDRPNEKLFF,TGCAGCGTTACGGACAGACCTAATGAAAAACTGTTTTTT
.,TRBJ2-6,TRBV4-1,18,.,CASSSSAQRSSGANVLTF,TGCGCCAGCTCCTCCTCCGCCCAGCGGTCCTCTGGGGCCAACGTCCTGACTTTC
.,TRBJ1-1,TRBV15,16,.,CATSRDGGWGDTEAFF,TGTGCCACCAGCAGAGATGGGGGGTGGGGGGACACTGAAGCTTTCTTT
.,TRBJ1-1,TRBV2,11,.,CASRANTEAFF,TGTGCCAGCAGGGCGAACACTGAAGCTTTCTTT
TRBD1,TRBJ1-1,TRBV18,17,.,CASSPRGAGGASTEAFF,TGTGCCAGCTCACCCCGTGGGGCAGGGGGCGCGTCTACTGAAGCTTTCTTT
TRBD2,TRBJ2-1,TRBV9,15,.,CASSGSGGALNEQFF,TGTGCCAGCAGCGGTAGCGGGGGGGCCTTAAATGAGCAGTTCTTC
TRBD1,TRBJ2-1,TRBV11-2,14,.,CASSQGTGLGEQFF,TGTGCCAGCAGCCAAGGGACAGGCCTGGGGGAGCAGTTCTTC
.,TRBJ2-2,TRBV29-1,14,.,CSAQGPGHTGELFF,TGCAGCGCCCAAGGTCCAGGGCACACCGGGGAGCTGTTTTTT
TRBD1,TRBJ1-1,TRBV5-1,14,.,CASSPTGRRGEAFF,TGCGCCAGCAGTCCGACAGGGAGGAGGGGTGAAGCTTTCTTT
.,TRBJ1-5,TRBV5-5,14,.,CASSPGRGNQPQHF,TGTGCCAGCAGCCCGGGGAGGGGCAATCAGCCCCAGCATTTT
.,TRBJ1-4,TRBV28,15,.,CASSSQAGLNEKLFF,TGTGCCAGCAGTTCTCAAGCAGGGCTTAATGAAAAACTGTTTTTT
.,TRBJ2-7,TRBV5-4,15,.,CASRSAPDSDYEQYF,TGTGCCAGCAGATCCGCCCCCGACAGTGACTACGAGCAGTACTTC
TRBD2,TRBJ2-7,TRBV2,15,.,CASIKWTSGFYEQYF,TGTGCCAGCATCAAGTGGACTAGCGGGTTTTACGAGCAGTACTTC
.,TRBJ1-6,TRBV27,15,few,CASSTNGGGNSPLHF,TGTGCCAGCAGTACCAACGGGGGAGGCAATTCACCCCTCCACTTT
TRBD1,TRBJ2-7,TRBV7-2,13,.,CASSGWTGGEQYF,TGTGCCAGCAGCGGTTGGACAGGTGGGGAGCAGTACTTC
TRBD1,TRBJ1-2,TRBV6-5,13,.,CASRQGAHPGYTF,TGTGCCAGCAGACAGGGGGCGCATCCTGGCTACACCTTC
TRBD1,TRBJ1-6,TRBV7-9,15,.,CASSLRDRVNSPLHF,TGTGCCAGCAGCTTACGCGACAGGGTAAATTCACCCCTCCACTTT
.,TRBJ1-4,TRBV6-5,11,.,CASWGEEKLFF,TGTGCCAGCTGGGGGGAGGAAAAACTGTTTTTT
.,TRBJ1-1,TRBV19,16,once,CASSNRLTNPNTEAFF,TGTGCCAGTAGCAACCGTCTGACTAATCCGAACACTGAAGCTTTCTTT
.,TRBJ1-5,TRBV2,12,.,CASSALDQPQHF,TGTGCCAGCAGTGCCCTCGATCAGCCCCAGCATTTT
.,TRBJ2-7,TRBV15,17,once,CATSRDGPGSGRSEQYF,TGTGCCACCAGCAGAGATGGGCCAGGGTCCGGCCGTAGCGAGCAGTACTTC
.,TRBJ2-3,TRBV9,13,.,CASSVTSTDTQYF,TGTGCCAGCAGCGTAACTAGCACAGATACGCAGTATTTT
.,TRBJ2-3,TRBV2,12,.,CASTSATDTQYF,TGTGCCAGCACCAGCGCCACAGATACGCAGTATTTT
.,TRBJ1-1,TRBV2,11,.,CASSYDTVGFF,TGTGCCAGCAGTTACGACACGGTTGGTTTCTTT
.,TRBJ2-5,TRBV5-1,13,.,CASSLGVGETQYF,TGCGCCAGCAGCTTGGGGGTGGGCGAGACCCAGTACTTC
TRBD2,TRBJ2-1,TRBV9,16,.,CASSVAASGGYNEQFF,TGTGCCAGCAGCGTAGCTGCCAGCGGGGGCTACAATGAGCAGTTCTTC
TRBD2,TRBJ2-7,TRBV5-8,18,.,CASSFRGLASLGLGEQYF,TGTGCCAGCAGCTTCCGGGGACTAGCCTCTCTTGGGCTGGGCGAGCAGTACTTC
TRBD2,TRBJ2-7,TRBV7-9,18,.,CASSSLGGLAGETYEQYF,TGTGCCAGCAGCTCTTTGGGGGGACTAGCGGGGGAAACCTACGAGCAGTACTTC
.,TRBJ1-3,TRBV10-3,17,.,CAISESRGGADGNTIYF,TGTGCCATCAGTGAGTCGAGAGGGGGGGCTGACGGAAACACCATATATTTT
.,TRBJ1-2,TRBV5-1,14,few,CASSREEDRYGYTF,TGCGCCAGCAGCCGAGAGGAGGACAGATATGGCTACACCTTC
.,TRBJ1-4,TRBV11-2,13,.,CASSTRFNEKLFF,TGTGCCAGCAGCACCCGGTTTAATGAAAAACTGTTTTTT
.,TRBJ1-2,TRBV4-3,15,.,CASSQEGVGGRGYTF,TGCGCCAGCAGCCAAGAAGGAGTAGGCGGAAGGGGCTACACCTTC
.,TRBJ2-1,TRBV2,13,.,CASKQRNYNEQFF,TGTGCCAGCAAGCAGCGGAACTACAATGAGCAGTTCTTC
TRBD2,TRBJ2-3,TRBV5-1,14,.,CASNRWGGVDTQYF,TGCGCCAGCAACAGGTGGGGGGGGGTCGATACGCAGTATTTT
TRBD2,TRBJ2-7,TRBV7-8,16,few,CASSLSGATRRNEQYF,TGTGCCAGCAGCTTAAGCGGGGCAACTCGACGCAACGAGCAGTACTTC
TRBD2,TRBJ2-1,TRBV2,15,.,CASSSRLAPYNEQFF,TGTGCCAGCAGCTCTAGACTAGCCCCCTACAATGAGCAGTTCTTC
TRBD1,TRBJ2-7,TRBV28,15,.,CASRDTTGKAYEQYF,TGTGCCAGCAGAGACACGACAGGGAAAGCCTACGAGCAGTACTTC
TRBD1,TRBJ2-5,TRBV27,18,.,CASRKNWGLQGYGETQYF,TGTGCCAGCAGAAAAAATTGGGGGCTACAGGGGTATGGGGAGACCCAGTACTTC
.,TRBJ2-5,TRBV5-1,16,.,CASSLAPGGYQETQYF,TGCGCCAGCAGCTTGGCCCCGGGTGGGTACCAAGAGACCCAGTACTTC
TRBD1,TRBJ1-5,TRBV15,14,.,CATSRDRGQEPQHF,TGTGCCACCAGCAGAGACAGGGGGCAGGAGCCCCAGCATTTT
.,TRBJ2-3,TRBV6-1,14,.,CASSEQGGTDTQYF,TGTGCCAGCAGTGAACAGGGTGGGACAGATACGCAGTATTTT
TRBD1,TRBJ2-1,TRBV27,16,.,CASSFSGQGGYNEQFF,TGTGCCAGCAGTTTTTCCGGACAGGGCGGGTACAATGAGCAGTTCTTC
.,TRBJ2-1,TRBV18,15,.,CASSPSGQSYNEQFF,TGTGCCAGCTCACCTTCCGGACAGTCCTACAATGAGCAGTTCTTC
.,TRBJ1-1,TRBV5-1,14,.,CASSLDSMNTEAFF,TGCGCCAGCAGCCTAGATTCAATGAACACTGAAGCTTTCTTT
.,TRBJ2-3,TRBV18,14,few,CASSPTPVGSTQYF,TGTGCCAGCTCACCAACTCCTGTCGGTAGTACGCAGTATTTT
TRBD1,TRBJ2-3,TRBV25-1,13,.,CASLDRVSDTQYF,TGTGCCAGCTTAGACAGGGTATCAGATACGCAGTATTTT
.,TRBJ1-2,TRBV7-9,13,.,CASSLVGGYGYTF,TGTGCCAGCAGCTTAGTCGGGGGCTATGGCTACACCTTC
.,TRBJ2-1,TRBV11-2,13,.,CASSLVQGWEQFF,TGTGCCAGCAGCTTAGTCCAGGGTTGGGAGCAGTTCTTC
TRBD2,TRBJ2-3,TRBV11-2,15,.,CASSFTSGRTDTQYF,TGTGCCAGCAGCTTCACTAGCGGTCGCACAGATACGCAGTATTTT
.,TRBJ1-2,TRBV7-2,14,few,CASSLGGSPYGYTF,TGTGCCAGCAGCTTAGGAGGTTCACCCTATGGCTACACCTTC
TRBD2,TRBJ2-7,TRBV10-1,20,.,CASSESFSPSGRLLPPEQYF,TGCGCCAGCAGTGAGTCGTTTTCTCCTAGCGGGAGACTCCTTCCCCCCGAGCAGTACTTC
TRBD1,TRBJ1-6,TRBV29-1,13,.,CSVRTGFNSPLHF,TGCAGCGTAAGGACAGGGTTTAATTCACCCCTCCACTTT